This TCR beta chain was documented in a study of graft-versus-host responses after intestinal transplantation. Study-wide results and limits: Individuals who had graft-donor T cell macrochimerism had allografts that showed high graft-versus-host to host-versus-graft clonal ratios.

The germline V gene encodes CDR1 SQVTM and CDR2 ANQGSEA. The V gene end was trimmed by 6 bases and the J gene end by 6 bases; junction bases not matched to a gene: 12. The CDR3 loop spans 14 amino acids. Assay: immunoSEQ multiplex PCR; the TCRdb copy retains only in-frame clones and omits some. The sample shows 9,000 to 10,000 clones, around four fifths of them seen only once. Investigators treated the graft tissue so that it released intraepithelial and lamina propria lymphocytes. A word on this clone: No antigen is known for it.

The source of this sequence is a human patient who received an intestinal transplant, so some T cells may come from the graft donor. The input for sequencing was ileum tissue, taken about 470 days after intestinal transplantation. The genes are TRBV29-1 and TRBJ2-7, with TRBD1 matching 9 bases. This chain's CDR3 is CSVAPGQGIAEQYF. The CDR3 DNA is TGCAGCGTCGCACCGGGACAGGGTATCGCCGAGCAGTACTTC.